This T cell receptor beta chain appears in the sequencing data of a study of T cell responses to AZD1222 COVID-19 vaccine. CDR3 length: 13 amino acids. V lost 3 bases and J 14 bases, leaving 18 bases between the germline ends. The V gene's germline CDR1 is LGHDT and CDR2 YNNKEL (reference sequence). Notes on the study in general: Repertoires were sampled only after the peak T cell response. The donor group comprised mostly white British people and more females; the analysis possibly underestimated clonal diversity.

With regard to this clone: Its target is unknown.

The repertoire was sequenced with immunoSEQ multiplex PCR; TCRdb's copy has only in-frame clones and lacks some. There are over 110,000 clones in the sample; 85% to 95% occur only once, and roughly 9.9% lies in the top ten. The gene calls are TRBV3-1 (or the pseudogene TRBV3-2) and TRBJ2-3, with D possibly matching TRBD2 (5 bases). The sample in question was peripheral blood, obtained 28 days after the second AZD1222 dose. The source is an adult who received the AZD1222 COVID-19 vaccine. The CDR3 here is CASSHAAGRAMYF. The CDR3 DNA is TGTGCCAGCAGCCACGCCGCGGGTAGGGCGATGTATTTT.